The clone carrying this TCR beta chain was counted once. The CDR3 runs 14 residues. Germline CDR1 and CDR2: LNHDA and SQIVND (reference sequence). With 2 bases removed from V and 3 bases from J, the gap between germline ends came to 8 bases. The data originate from a study of blood T cell repertoires in COVID-19. About the research overall: The study drew acute and convalescent COVID-19 samples from the United States, Italy and Spain. T cells, B-cell-depleted T cells, or PBMCs supplied cDNA or gDNA.

The authors' processing: Estimates of nucleated cell counts were drawn from the amplification of reference gene primers. Some clones are missing from TCRdb's copy, which holds only in-frame ones; the method was immunoSEQ multiplex PCR. The V and J calls and clone size come from that table; D and trimming were worked out from the DNA. The sample shows about 140,000 clones, about 79% of them seen only once. Researchers sorted participants into cohorts using their self-reported clinical history. This chain links TRBV19 with TRBJ1-5, with a weak D call TRBD1 (5 bases). Input material: PBMCs or T cells enriched from blood (not recorded which). This TCR was recovered from a woman in her forties or fifties who had recovered from COVID-19. The CDR3 DNA is TGTGCCAGTAGTATACGGGGGAACAATCAGCCCCAGCATTTT. It specifies CASSIRGNNQPQHF.